This is a list of T cell receptor beta chains from one sample in a study of PD-1 blockade in classical Hodgkin lymphoma. The method was immunoSEQ multiplex PCR; TCRdb's version includes in-frame clones alone and lacks a portion of them. This table has roughly 61,000 clones, more than 85% appearing once. Sample: peripheral blood mononuclear cells (PBMCs), taken before the second cycle of nivolumab. Source of these receptors: a human donor with classical Hodgkin lymphoma. Both conserved end residues are part of each CDR3. Size is stated for part of the rows, as once, few or many counts, or as a class when the clone is expanded.

V: TRBV28
J: TRBJ1-2
size: NA
CDR3: CASSSIRDRVPGYTF

V: TRBV30
J: TRBJ1-1
size: NA
CDR3: CAWSVGGRAEAFF

V: TRBV30
J: TRBJ2-4
size: NA
CDR3: CAWSALRASGGRLGGKNIQYF

V: TRBV19
J: TRBJ1-6
size: NA
CDR3: CASSMDGLSSYNSPLHF

V: TRBV4-2
J: TRBJ2-3
size: NA
CDR3: CASSQVSVTDTQYF

V: TRBV27
J: TRBJ1-5
size: NA
CDR3: CASSLSFTGSVLPQHF

V: TRBV7-9
J: TRBJ2-4
size: few
CDR3: CASSSRPGTSLAKNIQYF

V: TRBV6-5
J: TRBJ1-3
size: NA
CDR3: CASSYQSSGNTIYF

V: TRBV11-3
J: TRBJ2-2
size: once
CDR3: CASSPPSGDTGELFF

V: TRBV29-1
J: TRBJ2-7
size: NA
CDR3: CSVTGGLAGGSSYEQYF

V: TRBV18
J: TRBJ1-2
size: NA
CDR3: CASSQGQGALAKYTF

V: TRBV5-6
J: TRBJ2-1
size: NA
CDR3: CASSLKSAYNEQFF

V: TRBV10-3
J: TRBJ1-5
size: NA
CDR3: CATAGTGDQPQHF